The TCR beta chain under discussion was sequenced for a study of blood T cell repertoires in COVID-19. Whole-study context: Whether acute or convalescent, the COVID-19 samples came from the United States, Italy and Spain. PBMCs, B-cell-depleted T cells, or T cells provided the cDNA or gDNA that made up the material.

Per the study methods: Cell counts per sample came from amplifying reference gene primers. The table came from immunoSEQ multiplex PCR; TCRdb's copy has only in-frame clones and leaves some out. The V and J calls and clone size were taken over from that table, and D and trimming were inferred from the DNA. The table includes approximately 250,000 clones, approximately 83% detected once. CDR1 DFQATT and CDR2 SNEGSKA come from the germline V gene (reference sequence). The V end was cut by 3 bases, the J end by 5 bases, with 16 bases between. CDR3 length equals 15 residues. The chain joins TRBV20-1 to TRBJ2-2; weak D call: TRBD1 (7 bases). The TCR originated in a woman aged 45-65 years with acute or convalescent COVID-19. The specimen was peripheral blood. In DNA, the CDR3 is TGCAGTGCTAGTAGGGCAGGGGGGAGGACCGGGGAGCTGTTTTTT. Encoded protein: CSASRAGGRTGELFF.